These T cell receptor beta chains were read from a single sample in a study of human T cells and chemical hapten exposure. TCRdb reprocessed the RACE reads via MiXCR and lists one record per CDR3 protein. The sample holds 60,000 to 90,000 distinct CDR3 sequences, over 6.5% seen once. The material sequenced was whole blood. The source of these receptors is a female donor in good health. Some clones in this sample may be carry-over from other donors' samples. Both conserved end residues are part of each CDR3. The order of the fields is clone size, J gene, D gene, V gene, CDR3 protein, CDR3 DNA. The D gene is left open where the match is weak. Clone size is not always given. Where it is, it says once, few, many or a class for expanded clones.

>many|TRBJ2-5|.|TRBV3-1
CASSSELAWETQYF
TGTGCCAGCAGCTCCGAACTAGCTTGGGAGACCCAGTACTTC
>many|TRBJ1-1|.|TRBV27
CASSLRVGTTNTEAFF
TGTGCCAGCAGTTTAAGGGTCGGGACAACGAACACTGAAGCTTTCTTT
>.|TRBJ2-1|.|TRBV7-2
CASSLEIASSQFF
TGTGCCAGCAGCTTAGAAATAGCGAGCTCACAGTTCTTC
>many|TRBJ2-3|TRBD2|TRBV4-3
CASSQDLASGGTDTQYF
TGCGCCAGCAGCCAAGATCTGGCTAGCGGGGGCACAGATACGCAGTATTTT
>.|TRBJ2-5|TRBD1|TRBV9
CASSVDRTQETQYF
TGTGCCAGCAGCGTGGACAGGACACAAGAGACCCAGTACTTC
>.|TRBJ2-3|TRBD2|TRBV3-1
CASSQDVLAGYLDTQYF
TGTGCCAGCAGCCAAGATGTCCTAGCGGGGTACCTAGATACGCAGTATTTT
>many|TRBJ1-5|.|TRBV20-1
CSARALAYQPQHF
TGCAGTGCCAGGGCCCTCGCTTATCAGCCCCAGCATTTT
>few|TRBJ2-5|.|TRBV5-1
CASSLGSRMETQYF
TGCGCCAGCAGCTTAGGGAGCCGGATGGAGACCCAGTACTTC
>many|TRBJ2-7|TRBD2|TRBV7-9
CASSTGTTIGRYF
TGTGCCAGCAGCACCGGGACTACAATAGGTCGGTACTTC
>.|TRBJ2-1|TRBD1|TRBV5-1
CASSTGQGVVNEQFF
TGCGCCAGCAGCACGGGACAGGGTGTTGTCAATGAGCAGTTCTTC
>many|TRBJ2-5|.|TRBV29-1
CSVERQSRETQYF
TGCAGCGTTGAGAGACAGTCGCGGGAGACCCAGTACTTC
>few|TRBJ2-3|.|TRBV5-5
CASSLINMGFTDTQYF
TGTGCCAGCAGCTTGATAAACATGGGATTCACAGATACGCAGTATTTT
>many|TRBJ1-2|.|TRBV12-3/TRBV12-4
CASSPVGQYYGYTF
TGTGCCAGCAGTCCGGTGGGGCAGTACTATGGCTACACCTTC
>few|TRBJ2-6|.|TRBV6-2/TRBV6-3
CASSSHSSGANVLTF
TGTGCCAGCAGTTCCCATAGCTCTGGGGCCAACGTCCTGACTTTC
>many|TRBJ2-7|TRBD1|TRBV12-3/TRBV12-4
CASSGQGERQYF
TGTGCCAGCAGTGGACAGGGCGAGCGGCAGTACTTC
>many|TRBJ2-3|.|TRBV6-5
CASSRGQPTDTQYF
TGTGCCAGCAGCCGGGGGCAGCCCACAGATACGCAGTATTTT
>many|TRBJ2-7|TRBD2|TRBV6-1
CASSLAGASYEQYF
TGTGCCAGCAGTCTAGCGGGGGCCTCCTACGAGCAGTACTTC
>many|TRBJ2-2|.|TRBV7-3
CASRGDSLPGELFF
TGTGCCAGCCGAGGAGACAGTCTCCCCGGGGAGCTGTTTTTT
>few|TRBJ1-3|.|TRBV5-5
CASSLGNRRSFSGNTIYF
TGTGCCAGCAGCCTGGGGAATAGGCGAAGCTTTTCTGGAAACACCATATATTTT
>few|TRBJ1-1|TRBD1|TRBV7-6
CASSQRTGPGTEAFF
TGTGCCAGCAGCCAGCGGACAGGACCGGGGACTGAAGCTTTCTTT
>many|TRBJ1-5|.|TRBV18
CASSPVGGAPQHF
TGTGCCAGCTCACCCGTGGGGGGGGCCCCCCAGCATTTT
>many|TRBJ2-2|.|TRBV14
CASRQGGGQSRQLFF
TGTGCCAGCAGACAAGGTGGGGGTCAGTCCCGTCAGCTGTTTTTT
>many|TRBJ1-5|.|TRBV2
CASSAVPDQPQHF
TGTGCCAGCAGTGCCGTACCAGATCAGCCCCAGCATTTT
>.|TRBJ2-5|.|TRBV20-1
CSASHLRGSETQYF
TGCAGTGCTAGCCACTTGAGGGGTTCGGAGACCCAGTACTTC
>many|TRBJ2-6|TRBD1|TRBV5-1
CASKPPAERTGVTSGANVLTF
TGCGCCAGCAAACCCCCCGCGGAGCGGACAGGGGTCACCTCTGGGGCCAACGTCCTGACTTTC
>few|TRBJ2-7|.|TRBV6-2/TRBV6-3
CASSYRASSDEQYF
TGTGCCAGCAGTTACCGCGCTTCCTCCGACGAGCAGTACTTC
>many|TRBJ2-3|TRBD2|TRBV3-1
CASSQDGLAVSTDTQYF
TGTGCCAGCAGCCAAGATGGGCTAGCGGTTAGCACAGATACGCAGTATTTT
>.|TRBJ2-7|TRBD1|TRBV7-9
CASSSDRAYSYEQYF
TGTGCCAGCAGTTCCGACAGGGCCTACTCCTACGAGCAGTACTTC
>many|TRBJ2-1|.|TRBV28
CASSLHFAPPLNEQFF
TGTGCCAGCAGTTTACACTTCGCCCCGCCTCTCAATGAGCAGTTCTTC
>many|TRBJ2-1|TRBD2|TRBV10-3
CAISESLAGRSYNEQFF
TGTGCCATCAGTGAGTCTTTAGCGGGCCGCTCCTACAATGAGCAGTTCTTC
>many|TRBJ2-3|.|TRBV20-1
CSASRGGDKADTQYF
TGCAGTGCTAGTAGGGGCGGCGACAAGGCAGATACGCAGTATTTT
>many|TRBJ2-7|.|TRBV20-1
CSARLAYEQYF
TGCAGTGCTAGGCTGGCCTACGAGCAGTACTTC
>few|TRBJ2-7|TRBD2|TRBV6-1
CASPREGRFYEQYF
TGTGCCAGCCCCCGGGAGGGGAGGTTCTACGAGCAGTACTTC
>many|TRBJ2-6|.|TRBV29-1
CSFRAAGANVLTF
TGCAGCTTCCGGGCAGCTGGGGCCAACGTCCTGACTTTC
>.|TRBJ1-1|.|TRBV5-1
CASSLFLGGNTEAFF
TGCGCCAGCAGCTTGTTTTTGGGGGGGAACACTGAAGCTTTCTTT
>many|TRBJ1-1|.|TRBV2
CASSEGIVANTEAFF
TGTGCCAGCAGTGAAGGGATCGTAGCGAACACTGAAGCTTTCTTT
>few|TRBJ1-2|TRBD1|TRBV20-1
CSANTGRGQGGDGYTF
TGCAGTGCTAACACGGGCAGGGGGCAAGGAGGAGATGGCTACACCTTC
>.|TRBJ1-1|.|TRBV12-3/TRBV12-4
CASSLGTGFEAFF
TGTGCCAGCAGTCTAGGGACGGGCTTCGAAGCTTTCTTT
>few|TRBJ1-6|.|TRBV20-1
CSASPAGVDSPLHF
TGCAGTGCTAGCCCGGCCGGCGTAGATTCACCCCTCCACTTT
>few|TRBJ2-1|.|TRBV29-1
CSVLQGTYNEQFF
TGCAGCGTGTTACAGGGGACTTACAATGAGCAGTTCTTC
>.|TRBJ2-4|.|TRBV20-1
CSAPVGNIQYF
TGCAGTGCGCCGGTAGGAAACATTCAGTACTTC
>few|TRBJ2-3|TRBD1|TRBV27
CASSLRTGGGTDTQYF
TGTGCCAGCAGTTTAAGGACAGGGGGCGGCACAGATACGCAGTATTTT
>.|TRBJ2-7|.|TRBV20-1
CSAREAFYEQYF
TGCAGTGCTAGAGAGGCGTTCTACGAGCAGTACTTC